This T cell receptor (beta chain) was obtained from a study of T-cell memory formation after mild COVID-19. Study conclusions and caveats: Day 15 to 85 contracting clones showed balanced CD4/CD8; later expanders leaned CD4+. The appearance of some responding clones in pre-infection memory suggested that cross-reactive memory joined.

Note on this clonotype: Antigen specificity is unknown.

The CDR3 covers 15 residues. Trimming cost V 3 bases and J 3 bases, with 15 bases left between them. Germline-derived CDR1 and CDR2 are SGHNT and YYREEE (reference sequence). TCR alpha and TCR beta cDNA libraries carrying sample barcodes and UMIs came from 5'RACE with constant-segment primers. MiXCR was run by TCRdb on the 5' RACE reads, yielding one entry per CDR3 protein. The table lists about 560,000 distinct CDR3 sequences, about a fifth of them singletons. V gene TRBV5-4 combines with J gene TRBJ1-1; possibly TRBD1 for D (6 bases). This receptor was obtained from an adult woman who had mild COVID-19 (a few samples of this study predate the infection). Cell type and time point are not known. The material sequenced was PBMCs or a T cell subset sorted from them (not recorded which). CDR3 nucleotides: TGTGCCAGCAGCTCAGGGACTCAGGGGTACACTGAAGCTTTCTTT. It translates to CASSSGTQGYTEAFF.